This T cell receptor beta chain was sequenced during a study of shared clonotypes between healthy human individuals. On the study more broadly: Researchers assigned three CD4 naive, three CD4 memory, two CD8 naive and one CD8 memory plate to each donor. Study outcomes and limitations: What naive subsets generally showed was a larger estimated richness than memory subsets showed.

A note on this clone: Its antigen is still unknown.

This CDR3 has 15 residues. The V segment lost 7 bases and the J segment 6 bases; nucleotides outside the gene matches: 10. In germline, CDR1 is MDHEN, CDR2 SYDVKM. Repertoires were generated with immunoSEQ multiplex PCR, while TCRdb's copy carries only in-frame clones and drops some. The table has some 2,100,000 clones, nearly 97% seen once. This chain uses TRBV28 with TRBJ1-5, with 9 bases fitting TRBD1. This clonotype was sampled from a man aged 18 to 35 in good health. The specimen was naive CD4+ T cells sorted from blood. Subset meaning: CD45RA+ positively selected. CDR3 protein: CASIEGQGMIQPQHF. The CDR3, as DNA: TGTGCCAGCATAGAAGGACAGGGGATGATTCAGCCCCAGCATTTT.